The clone carrying this T cell receptor (beta chain) was seen repeatedly, ten times or more. This specimen comes from a study of T cells in Graves' hyperthyroidism and ophthalmopathy. The germline gives CDR1 SGHRS, CDR2 YFSETQ. The V end was cut by 2 bases, the J end by 4 bases, with 12 bases between. The CDR3 consists of 14 residues. Researchers took RNA transcripts and amplified the TCR beta CDR3 regions from them. TCR CDR3 regions were first amplified by RT-PCR with HTBI primers. TCRdb reprocessed the multiplex PCR reads with MiXCR, giving one entry per CDR3 protein. The sample has about 560,000 distinct CDR3 sequences; approximately 14% are singletons.

The sequence was collected from a woman aged 40 to 50 with Graves' hyperthyroidism. Material: blood. V usage is TRBV5-1 and J usage is TRBJ1-1, with no clear D. CDR3 DNA sequence: TGCGCCAGCAGCTTAGAGGTCACCGGCACTGAAGCTTTCTTT. This codes for CASSLEVTGTEAFF. The entire variable domain, with the rest obtained from reference TRBV5-1 and TRBJ1-1, is as follows: KAGVTQTPRYLIKTRGQQVTLSCSPISGHRSVSWYQQTPGQGLQFLFEYFSETQRNKGNFPGRFSGRQFSNSRSEMNVSTLELGDSALYLCASSLEVTGTEAFFGQGTRLTVV.